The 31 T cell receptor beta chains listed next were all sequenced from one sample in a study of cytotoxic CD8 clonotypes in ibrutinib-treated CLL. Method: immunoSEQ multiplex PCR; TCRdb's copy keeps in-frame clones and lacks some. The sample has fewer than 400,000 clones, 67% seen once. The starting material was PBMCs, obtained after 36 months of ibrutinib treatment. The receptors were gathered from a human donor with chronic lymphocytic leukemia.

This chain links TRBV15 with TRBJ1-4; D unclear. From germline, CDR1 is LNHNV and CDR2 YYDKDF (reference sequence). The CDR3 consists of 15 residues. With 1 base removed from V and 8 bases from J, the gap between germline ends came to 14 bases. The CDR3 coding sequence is TGTGCCACCAGCAGAGGGGGAGGGAAGGGCGAAAAACTGTTTTTT. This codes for CATSRGGGKGEKLFF.

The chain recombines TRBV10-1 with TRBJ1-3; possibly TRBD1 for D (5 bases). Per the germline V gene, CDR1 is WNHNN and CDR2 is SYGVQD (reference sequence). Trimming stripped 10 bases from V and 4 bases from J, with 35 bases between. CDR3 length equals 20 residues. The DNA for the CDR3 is TGCGCCAACTCAAACCCTCGCAGTAGTAGGGTGGGACCATCCGGAAACACCATATATTTT. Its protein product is CANSNPRSSRVGPSGNTIYF.

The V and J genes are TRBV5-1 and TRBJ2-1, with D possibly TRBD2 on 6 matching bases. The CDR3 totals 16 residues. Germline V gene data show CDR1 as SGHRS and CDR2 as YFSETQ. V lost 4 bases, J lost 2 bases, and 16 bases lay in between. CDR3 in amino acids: CASSQRAGPTYNEQFF. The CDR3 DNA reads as TGCGCCAGCAGCCAAAGAGCGGGCCCTACCTACAATGAGCAGTTCTTC.

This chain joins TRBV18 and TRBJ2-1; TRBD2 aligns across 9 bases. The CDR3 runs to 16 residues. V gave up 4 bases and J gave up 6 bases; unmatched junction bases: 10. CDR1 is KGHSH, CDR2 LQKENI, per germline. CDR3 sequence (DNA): TGTGCCAGCTCACTTCTAGCGGGACGGGTAGGCAATGAGCAGTTCTTC. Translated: CASSLLAGRVGNEQFF. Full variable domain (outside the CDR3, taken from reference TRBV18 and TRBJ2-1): NAGVMQNPRHLVRRRGQEARLRCSPMKGHSHVYWYRQLPEEGLKFMVYLQKENIIDESGMPKERFSAEFPKEGPSILRIQQVVRGDSAAYFCASSLLAGRVGNEQFFGPGTRLTVL.

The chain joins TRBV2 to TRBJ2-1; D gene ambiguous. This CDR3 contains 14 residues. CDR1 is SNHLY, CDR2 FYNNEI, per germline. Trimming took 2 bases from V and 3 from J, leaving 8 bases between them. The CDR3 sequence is CASSEYYSYNEQFF. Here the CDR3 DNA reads TGTGCCAGCAGTGAATATTACAGCTACAATGAGCAGTTCTTC.

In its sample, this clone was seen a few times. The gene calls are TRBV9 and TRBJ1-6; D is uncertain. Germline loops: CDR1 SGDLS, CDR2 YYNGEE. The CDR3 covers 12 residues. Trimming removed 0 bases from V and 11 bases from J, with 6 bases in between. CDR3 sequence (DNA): TGTGCCAGCAGCGTAGGGGCGGCACCCCTCCACTTT. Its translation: CASSVGAAPLHF.

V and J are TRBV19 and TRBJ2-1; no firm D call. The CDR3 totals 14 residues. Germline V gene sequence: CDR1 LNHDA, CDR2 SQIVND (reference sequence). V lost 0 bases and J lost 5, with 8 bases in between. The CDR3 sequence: CASSIDLFDNEQFF. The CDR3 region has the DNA TGTGCCAGTAGTATAGATCTATTTGACAATGAGCAGTTCTTC.

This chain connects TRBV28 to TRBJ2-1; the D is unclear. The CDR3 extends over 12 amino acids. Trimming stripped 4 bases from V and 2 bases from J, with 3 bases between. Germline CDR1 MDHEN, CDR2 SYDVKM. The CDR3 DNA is TGTGCCAGCAGTTACACCTACAATGAGCAGTTCTTC. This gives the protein CASSYTYNEQFF.

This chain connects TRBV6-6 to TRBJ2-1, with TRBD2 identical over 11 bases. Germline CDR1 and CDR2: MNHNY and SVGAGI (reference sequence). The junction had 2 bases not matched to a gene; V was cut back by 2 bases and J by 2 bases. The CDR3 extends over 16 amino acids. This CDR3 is CASSYDSGRAYNEQFF. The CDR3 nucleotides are TGTGCCAGCAGTTACGATAGCGGGAGGGCCTACAATGAGCAGTTCTTC.

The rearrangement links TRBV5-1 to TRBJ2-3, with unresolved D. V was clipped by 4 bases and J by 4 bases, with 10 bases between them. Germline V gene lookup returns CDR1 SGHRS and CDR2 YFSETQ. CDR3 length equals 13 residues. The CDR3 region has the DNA TGCGCCAGCAGCCCGAGTAGGGCAGATACGCAGTATTTT. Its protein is CASSPSRADTQYF.

The CDR3 coding sequence is TGTGCCAGCAGCTGGCTAGGGTCTGGTGAGCAGTTCTTC. This sequence encodes CASSWLGSGEQFF. V usage is TRBV7-2 and J usage is TRBJ2-1; D is uncertain. Germline CDR1 is SGHTA and CDR2 is FQGNSA. The CDR3 runs 13 residues. Trimming cost V 4 bases and J 9 bases, with 13 bases left between them.

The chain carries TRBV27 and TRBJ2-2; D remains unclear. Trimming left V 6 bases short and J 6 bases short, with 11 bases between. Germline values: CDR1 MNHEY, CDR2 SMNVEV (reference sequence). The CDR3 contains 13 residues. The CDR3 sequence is CASSPLGSGELFF. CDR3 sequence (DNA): TGTGCCAGCAGCCCCTTGGGGTCCGGGGAGCTGTTTTTT.

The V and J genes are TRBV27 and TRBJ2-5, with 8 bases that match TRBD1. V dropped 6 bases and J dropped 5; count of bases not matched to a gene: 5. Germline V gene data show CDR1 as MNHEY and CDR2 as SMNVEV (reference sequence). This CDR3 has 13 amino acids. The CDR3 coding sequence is TGTGCCAGCAGCCCTCGACAGGGGGAGACCCAGTACTTC. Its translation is CASSPRQGETQYF.

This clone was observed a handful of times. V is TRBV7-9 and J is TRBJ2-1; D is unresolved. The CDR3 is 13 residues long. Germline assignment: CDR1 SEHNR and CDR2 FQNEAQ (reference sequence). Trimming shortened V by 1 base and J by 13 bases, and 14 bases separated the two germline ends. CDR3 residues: CASSLGMVQSQFF. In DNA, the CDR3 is TGTGCCAGCAGCTTAGGGATGGTCCAATCCCAGTTCTTC.

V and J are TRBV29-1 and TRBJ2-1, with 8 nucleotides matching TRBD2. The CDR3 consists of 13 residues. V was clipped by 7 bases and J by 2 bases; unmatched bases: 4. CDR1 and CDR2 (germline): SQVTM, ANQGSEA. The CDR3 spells CSGSGRAYNEQFF. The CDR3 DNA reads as TGCAGCGGGAGCGGGAGAGCCTACAATGAGCAGTTCTTC.

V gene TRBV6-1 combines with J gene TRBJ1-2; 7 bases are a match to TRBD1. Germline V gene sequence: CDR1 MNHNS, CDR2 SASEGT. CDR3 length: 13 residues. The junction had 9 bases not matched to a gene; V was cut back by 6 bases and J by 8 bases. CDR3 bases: TGTGCCAGCAGAAATACAGGGGATAGAGGCTACACCTTC. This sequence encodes CASRNTGDRGYTF.

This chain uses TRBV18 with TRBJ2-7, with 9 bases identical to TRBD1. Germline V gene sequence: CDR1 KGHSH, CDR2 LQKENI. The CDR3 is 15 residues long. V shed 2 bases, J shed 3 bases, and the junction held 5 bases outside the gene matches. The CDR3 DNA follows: TGTGCCAGCTCACCAGGGGACAGGGCACACTACGAGCAGTACTTC. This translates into CASSPGDRAHYEQYF.

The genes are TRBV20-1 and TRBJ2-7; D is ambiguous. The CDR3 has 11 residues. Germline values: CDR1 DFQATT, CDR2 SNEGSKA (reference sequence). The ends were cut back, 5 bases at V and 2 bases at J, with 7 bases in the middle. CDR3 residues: CSAPLAYEQYF. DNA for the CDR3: TGCAGTGCTCCCCTTGCCTACGAGCAGTACTTC.

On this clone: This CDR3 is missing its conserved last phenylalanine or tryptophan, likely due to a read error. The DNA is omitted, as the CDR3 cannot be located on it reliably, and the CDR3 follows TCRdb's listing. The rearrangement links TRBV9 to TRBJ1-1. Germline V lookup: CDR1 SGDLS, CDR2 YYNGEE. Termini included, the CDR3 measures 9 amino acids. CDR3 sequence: CASSVDTAR.

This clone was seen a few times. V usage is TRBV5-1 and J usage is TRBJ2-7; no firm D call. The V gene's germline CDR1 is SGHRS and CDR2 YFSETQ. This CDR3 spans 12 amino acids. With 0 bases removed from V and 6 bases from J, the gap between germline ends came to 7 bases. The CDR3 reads CASSLVLSEQYF. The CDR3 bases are TGCGCCAGCAGCTTGGTTCTATCCGAGCAGTACTTC. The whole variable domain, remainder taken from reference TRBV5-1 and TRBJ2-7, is KAGVTQTPRYLIKTRGQQVTLSCSPISGHRSVSWYQQTPGQGLQFLFEYFSETQRNKGNFPGRFSGRQFSNSRSEMNVSTLELGDSALYLCASSLVLSEQYFGPGTRLTVT.

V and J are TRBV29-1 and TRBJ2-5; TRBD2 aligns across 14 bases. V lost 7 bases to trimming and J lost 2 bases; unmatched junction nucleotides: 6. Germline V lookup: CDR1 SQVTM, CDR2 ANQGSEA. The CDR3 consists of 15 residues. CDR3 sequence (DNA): TGCAGCGCCAAGACTAGCGGGGGGGTACAAGAGACCCAGTACTTC. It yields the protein CSAKTSGGVQETQYF.

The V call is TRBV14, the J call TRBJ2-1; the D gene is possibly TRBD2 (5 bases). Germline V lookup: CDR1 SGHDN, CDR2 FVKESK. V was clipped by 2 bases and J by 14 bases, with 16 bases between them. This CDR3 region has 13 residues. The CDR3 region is CASSQLTRRPEFF. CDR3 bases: TGTGCCAGCAGCCAACTTACAAGGAGGCCGGAGTTCTTC.

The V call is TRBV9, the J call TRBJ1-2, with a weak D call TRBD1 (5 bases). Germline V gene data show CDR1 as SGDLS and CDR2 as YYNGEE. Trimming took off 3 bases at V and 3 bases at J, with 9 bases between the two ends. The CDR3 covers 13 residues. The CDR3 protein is CASSEGADYGYTF. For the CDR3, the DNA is TGTGCCAGCAGCGAAGGGGCGGACTATGGCTACACCTTC.

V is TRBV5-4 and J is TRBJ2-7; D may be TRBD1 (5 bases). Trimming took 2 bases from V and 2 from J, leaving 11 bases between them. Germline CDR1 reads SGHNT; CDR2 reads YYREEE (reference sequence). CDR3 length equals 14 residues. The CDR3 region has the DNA TGTGCCAGCAGCTTCGAACAGGCAACCTACGAGCAGTACTTC. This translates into CASSFEQATYEQYF.

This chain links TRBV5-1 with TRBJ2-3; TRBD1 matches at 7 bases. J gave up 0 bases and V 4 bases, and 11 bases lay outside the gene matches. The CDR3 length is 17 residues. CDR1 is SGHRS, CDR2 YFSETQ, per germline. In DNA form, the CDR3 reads TGCGCCAGCAGCCCCCGATTACAGGGGCTGAGCACAGATACGCAGTATTTT. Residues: CASSPRLQGLSTDTQYF.

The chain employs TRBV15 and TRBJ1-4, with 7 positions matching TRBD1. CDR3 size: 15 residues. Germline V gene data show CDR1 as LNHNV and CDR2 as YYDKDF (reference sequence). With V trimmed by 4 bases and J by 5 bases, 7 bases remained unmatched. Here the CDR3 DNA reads TGTGCCACCAGCAATCGACAGGGAGTAAATGAAAAACTGTTTTTT. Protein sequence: CATSNRQGVNEKLFF.

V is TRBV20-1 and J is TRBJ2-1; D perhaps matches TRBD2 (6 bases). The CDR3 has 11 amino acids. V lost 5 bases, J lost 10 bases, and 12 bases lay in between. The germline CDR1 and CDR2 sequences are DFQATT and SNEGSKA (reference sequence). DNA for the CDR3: TGCAGTGCTGCACCCCGGGGGGAGCAGTTCTTC. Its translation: CSAAPRGEQFF.

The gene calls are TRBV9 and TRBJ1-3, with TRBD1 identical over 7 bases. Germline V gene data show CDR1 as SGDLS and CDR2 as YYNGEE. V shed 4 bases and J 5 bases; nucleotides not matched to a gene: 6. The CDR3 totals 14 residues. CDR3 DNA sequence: TGTGCCAGCAGCCAAGGGAGGGGGCGAAACACCATATATTTT. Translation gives CASSQGRGRNTIYF.

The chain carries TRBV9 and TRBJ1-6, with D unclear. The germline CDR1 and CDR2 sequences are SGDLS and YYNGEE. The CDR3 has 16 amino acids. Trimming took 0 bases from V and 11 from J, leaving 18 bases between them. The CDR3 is CASSVDPTVRVAPLHF. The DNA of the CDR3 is TGTGCCAGCAGCGTAGATCCCACAGTGAGAGTGGCACCCCTCCACTTT. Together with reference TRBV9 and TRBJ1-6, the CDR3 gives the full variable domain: DSGVTQTPKHLITATGQRVTLRCSPRSGDLSVYWYQQSLDQGLQFLIQYYNGEERAKGNILERFSAQQFPDLHSELNLSSLELGDSALYFCASSVDPTVRVAPLHFGNGTRLTVT.

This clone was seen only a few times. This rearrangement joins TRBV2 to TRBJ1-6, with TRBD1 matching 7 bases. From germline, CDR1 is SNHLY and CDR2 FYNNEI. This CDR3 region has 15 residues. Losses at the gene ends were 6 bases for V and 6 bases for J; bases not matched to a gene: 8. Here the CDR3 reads CASRLPGQINSPLHF. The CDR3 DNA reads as TGTGCCAGCAGACTTCCGGGACAGATTAATTCACCCCTCCACTTT.

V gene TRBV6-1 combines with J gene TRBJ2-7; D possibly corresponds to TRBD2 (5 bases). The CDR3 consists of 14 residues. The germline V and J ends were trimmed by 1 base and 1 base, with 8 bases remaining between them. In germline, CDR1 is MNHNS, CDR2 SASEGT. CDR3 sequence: CASSEVRRSYEQYF. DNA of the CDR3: TGTGCCAGCAGTGAAGTGAGGAGGTCCTACGAGCAGTACTTC.